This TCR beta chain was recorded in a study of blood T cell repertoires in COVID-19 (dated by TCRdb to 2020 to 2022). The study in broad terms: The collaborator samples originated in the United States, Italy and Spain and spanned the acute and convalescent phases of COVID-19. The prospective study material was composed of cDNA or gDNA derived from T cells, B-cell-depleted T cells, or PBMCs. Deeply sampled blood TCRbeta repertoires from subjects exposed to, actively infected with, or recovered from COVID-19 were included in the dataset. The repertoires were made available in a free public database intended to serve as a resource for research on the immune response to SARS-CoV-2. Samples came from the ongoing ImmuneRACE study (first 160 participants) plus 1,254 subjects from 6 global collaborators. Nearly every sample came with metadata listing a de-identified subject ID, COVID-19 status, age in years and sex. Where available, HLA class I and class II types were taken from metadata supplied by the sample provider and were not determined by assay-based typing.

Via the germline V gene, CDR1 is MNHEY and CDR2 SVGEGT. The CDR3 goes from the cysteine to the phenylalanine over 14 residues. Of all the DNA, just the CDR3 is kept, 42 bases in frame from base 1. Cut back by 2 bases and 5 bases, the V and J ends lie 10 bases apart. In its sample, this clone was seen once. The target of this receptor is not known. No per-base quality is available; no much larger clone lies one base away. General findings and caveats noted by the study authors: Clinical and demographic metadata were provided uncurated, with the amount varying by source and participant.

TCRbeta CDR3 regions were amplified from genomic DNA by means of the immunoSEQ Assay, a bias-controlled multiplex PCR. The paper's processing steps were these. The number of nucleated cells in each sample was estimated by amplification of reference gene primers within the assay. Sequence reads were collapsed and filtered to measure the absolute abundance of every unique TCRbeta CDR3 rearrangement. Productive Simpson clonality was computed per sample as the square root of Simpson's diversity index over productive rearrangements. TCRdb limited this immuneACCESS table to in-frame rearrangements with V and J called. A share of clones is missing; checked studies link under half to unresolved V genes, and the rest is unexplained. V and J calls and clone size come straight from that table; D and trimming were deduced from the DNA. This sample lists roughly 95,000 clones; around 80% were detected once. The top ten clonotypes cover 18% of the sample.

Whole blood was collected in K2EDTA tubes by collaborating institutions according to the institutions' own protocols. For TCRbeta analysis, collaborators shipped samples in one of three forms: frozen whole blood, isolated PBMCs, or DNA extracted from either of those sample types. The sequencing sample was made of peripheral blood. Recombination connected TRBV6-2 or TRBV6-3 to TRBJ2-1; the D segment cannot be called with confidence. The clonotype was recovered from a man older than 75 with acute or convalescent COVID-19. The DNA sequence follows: TGTGCCAGCAGTTACAACGGCGGAAACAATGAGCAGTTCTTC. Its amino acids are CASSYNGGNNEQFF.